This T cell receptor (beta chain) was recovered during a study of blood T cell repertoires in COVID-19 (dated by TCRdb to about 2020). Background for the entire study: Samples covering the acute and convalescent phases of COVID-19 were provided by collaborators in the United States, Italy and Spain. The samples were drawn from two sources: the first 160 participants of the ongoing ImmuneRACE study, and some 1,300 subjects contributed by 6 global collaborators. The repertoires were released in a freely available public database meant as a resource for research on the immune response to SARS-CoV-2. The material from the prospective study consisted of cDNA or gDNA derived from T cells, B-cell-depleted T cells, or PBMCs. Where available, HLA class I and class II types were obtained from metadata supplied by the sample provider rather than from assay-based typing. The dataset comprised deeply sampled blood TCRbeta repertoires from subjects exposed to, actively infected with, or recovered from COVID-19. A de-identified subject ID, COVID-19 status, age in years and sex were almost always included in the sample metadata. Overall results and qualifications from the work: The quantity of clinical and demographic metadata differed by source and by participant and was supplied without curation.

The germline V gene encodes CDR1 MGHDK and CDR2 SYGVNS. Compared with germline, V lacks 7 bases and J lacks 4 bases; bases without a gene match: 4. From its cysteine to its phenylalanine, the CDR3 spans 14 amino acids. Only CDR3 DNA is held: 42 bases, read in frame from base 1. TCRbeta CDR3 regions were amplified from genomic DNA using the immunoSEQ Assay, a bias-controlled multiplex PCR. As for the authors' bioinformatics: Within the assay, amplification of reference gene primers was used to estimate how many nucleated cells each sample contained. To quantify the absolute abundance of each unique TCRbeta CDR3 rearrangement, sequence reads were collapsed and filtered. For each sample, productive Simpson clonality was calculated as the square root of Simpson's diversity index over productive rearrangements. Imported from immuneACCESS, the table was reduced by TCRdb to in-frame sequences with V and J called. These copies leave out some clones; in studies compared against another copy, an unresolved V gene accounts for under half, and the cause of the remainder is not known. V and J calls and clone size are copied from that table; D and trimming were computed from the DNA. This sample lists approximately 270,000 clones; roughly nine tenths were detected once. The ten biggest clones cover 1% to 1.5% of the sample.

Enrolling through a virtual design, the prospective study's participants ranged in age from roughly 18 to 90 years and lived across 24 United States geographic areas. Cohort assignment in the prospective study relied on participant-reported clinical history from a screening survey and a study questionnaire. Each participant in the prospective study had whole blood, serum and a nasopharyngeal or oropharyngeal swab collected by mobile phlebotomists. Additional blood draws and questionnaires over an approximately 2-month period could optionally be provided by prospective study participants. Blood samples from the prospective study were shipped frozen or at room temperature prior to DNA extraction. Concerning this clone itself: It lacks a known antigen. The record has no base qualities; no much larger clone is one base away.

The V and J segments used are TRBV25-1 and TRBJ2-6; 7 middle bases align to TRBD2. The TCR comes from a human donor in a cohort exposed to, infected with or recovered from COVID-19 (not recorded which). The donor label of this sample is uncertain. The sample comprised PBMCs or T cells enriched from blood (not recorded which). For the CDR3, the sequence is CASMGGPGANVLTF. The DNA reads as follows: TGTGCCAGCATGGGAGGGCCCGGGGCCAACGTCCTGACTTTC.